The following is a T cell receptor beta chain sequence with its context. Its cognate antigen is unknown. Unmatched junction bases numbered 13, after V lost 7 bases and J lost 4 bases. Germline loops: CDR1 MNHNS, CDR2 SASEGT. The CDR3 is 17 amino acids. These data come from a study of T cells after yellow fever vaccination. Study overall: Where fractions had low cell numbers, libraries were prepared from them with the SMART-Seq v4 Ultra Low Input RNA kit.

5'RACE template switching generated TCR cDNA, adding a universal primer site and UMIs. TCRdb reprocessed the 5' RACE reads with MiXCR, giving one entry per CDR3 protein. The sample has tens of thousands of distinct CDR3 sequences, less than 8.5% seen once; the top ten hold roughly a third. Whole-study results and caveats: Re-detected after boosting: most primary clones, 96% of CD4 and over 80% of CD8.

The receptor comes from a man aged 25 to 45 who received the YFV17D yellow fever vaccine. The chain couples TRBV6-1 to TRBJ2-3, with 11 bases matching TRBD2. The input for sequencing was CD8+ T cells sorted from PBMCs, taken 15 days after the yellow fever booster vaccination. CDR3 loop: CASNPRRRLAGSDTQYF. The CDR3 DNA reads TGTGCCAGCAATCCCCGGCGGCGACTAGCGGGATCAGATACGCAGTATTTT.